This is a list of T cell receptor beta chains from one sample in a study of blood T cell repertoires in COVID-19. The assay was immunoSEQ multiplex PCR, and TCRdb's table has in-frame clones only and misses some. The sample holds some 370,000 clones, less than 90% seen once. Sequenced sample: PBMCs or T cells enriched from blood (not recorded which). These receptors were collected from a woman in her forties or fifties who had recovered from COVID-19. Both conserved end residues are trimmed from each CDR3.

cdr3_length	j_call	v_call	cdr3_aa
12	TRBJ2-7	TRBV27	ASSLRGKGNEQY
14	TRBJ1-5	TRBV28	ASSPHLGRGNQPQH
13	TRBJ1-3	TRBV6-5	ASSYWGPSGNTIY
14	TRBJ2-1	TRBV7-6	ASSLDAGMPYNEQF
12	TRBJ1-1	TRBV4-2	ASSQKLQNTEAF
16	TRBJ2-1	TRBV29-1	SVEDAARGLGSYNEQF
13	TRBJ2-1	TRBV7-3	ASSSLAASYNEQF
10	TRBJ1-2	TRBV11-2	ASSPPRTRYT
9	TRBJ2-7	TRBV2	ASSEGLTGY
12	TRBJ1-6	TRBV3-1/TRBV3-2	ASSQGTVDSPLH
15	TRBJ2-3	TRBV18	ASSPLALAASTDTQY